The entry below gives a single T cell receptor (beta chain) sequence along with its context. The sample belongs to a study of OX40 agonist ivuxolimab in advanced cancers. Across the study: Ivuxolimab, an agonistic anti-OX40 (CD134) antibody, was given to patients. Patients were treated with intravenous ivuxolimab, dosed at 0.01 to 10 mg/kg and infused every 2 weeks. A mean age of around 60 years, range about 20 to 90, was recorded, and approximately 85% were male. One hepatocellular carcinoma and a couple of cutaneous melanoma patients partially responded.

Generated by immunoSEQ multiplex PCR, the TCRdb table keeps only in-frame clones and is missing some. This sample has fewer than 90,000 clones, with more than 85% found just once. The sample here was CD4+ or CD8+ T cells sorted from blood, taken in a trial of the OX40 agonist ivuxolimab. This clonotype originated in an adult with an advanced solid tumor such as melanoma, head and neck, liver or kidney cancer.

The CDR3 here is CASSPRTGPTAYEQYF. Written as DNA, the CDR3 is TGCGCCAGCAGCCCCCGGACAGGCCCTACCGCCTACGAGCAGTACTTC. The chain combines TRBV4-1 with TRBJ2-7; 7 bases are shared with TRBD1. Looked up from germline, CDR1 is MGHRA and CDR2 is YSYEKL. After removal of 4 bases from V and 2 bases from J, the junction contained 11 bases not matched to a gene. This CDR3 has 16 residues.